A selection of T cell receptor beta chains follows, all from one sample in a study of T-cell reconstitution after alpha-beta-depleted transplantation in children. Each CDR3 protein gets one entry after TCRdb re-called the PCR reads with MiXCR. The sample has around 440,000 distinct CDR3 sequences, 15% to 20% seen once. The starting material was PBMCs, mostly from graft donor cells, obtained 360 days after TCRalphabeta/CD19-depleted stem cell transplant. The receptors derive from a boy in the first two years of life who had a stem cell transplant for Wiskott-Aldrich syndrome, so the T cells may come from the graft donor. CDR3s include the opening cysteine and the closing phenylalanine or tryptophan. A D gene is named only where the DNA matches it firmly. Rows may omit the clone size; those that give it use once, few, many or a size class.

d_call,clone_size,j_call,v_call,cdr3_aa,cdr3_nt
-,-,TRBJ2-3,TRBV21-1,CASSKGGASGRITYTDTQYF,TGTGCCAGCAGCAAAGGAGGTGCTAGCGGGAGAATTACCTACACAGATACGCAGTATTTT
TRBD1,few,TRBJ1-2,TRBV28,CASSTGQGISYTF,TGTGCCAGCAGTACGGGACAGGGAATAAGCTACACCTTC
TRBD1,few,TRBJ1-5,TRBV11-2,CASSLGNPDRQGFNQPQHF,TGTGCCAGCAGCTTAGGGAACCCAGACAGACAGGGTTTCAATCAGCCCCAGCATTTT
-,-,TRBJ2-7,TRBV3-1,CASSHGDEQYF,TGTGCCAGCAGCCATGGTGACGAGCAGTACTTC
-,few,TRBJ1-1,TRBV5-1,CASSLDYGGTEAFF,TGCGCCAGCAGCTTGGATTACGGGGGCACTGAAGCTTTCTTT
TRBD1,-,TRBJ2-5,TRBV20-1,CSARDLTGGETRYF,TGCAGTGCTAGAGATCTGACAGGGGGAGAGACCCGGTACTTC
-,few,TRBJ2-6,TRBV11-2,CASSLGIASLSGANVLTF,TGTGCCAGCAGCTTAGGAATAGCGAGCCTCTCTGGGGCCAACGTCCTGACTTTC
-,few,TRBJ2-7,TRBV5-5,CASSFVRIPYEQYF,TGTGCCAGCAGCTTTGTTAGGATACCCTACGAGCAGTACTTC
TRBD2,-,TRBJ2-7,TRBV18,CASSPTSGDYEQYF,TGTGCCAGCTCACCAACTAGCGGCGACTACGAGCAGTACTTC
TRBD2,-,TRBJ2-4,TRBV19,CASSLRGLAGVKNIQYF,TGTGCCAGTAGTCTTAGGGGACTAGCGGGAGTCAAAAACATTCAGTACTTC
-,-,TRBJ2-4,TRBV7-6,CASSLEGGGAKNIQYF,TGTGCCAGCAGCTTAGAGGGAGGTGGGGCCAAAAACATTCAGTACTTC
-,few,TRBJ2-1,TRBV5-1,CASSRPKERQFF,TGCGCCAGCAGCCGACCGAAAGAGAGGCAGTTCTTC
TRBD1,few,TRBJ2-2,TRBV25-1,CASSDAGGRNTGELFF,TGTGCCAGCAGTGACGCAGGGGGCCGGAACACCGGGGAGCTGTTTTTT
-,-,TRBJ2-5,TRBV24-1,CATSDFPGSQYF,TGTGCCACCAGTGACTTCCCGGGGAGCCAGTACTTC
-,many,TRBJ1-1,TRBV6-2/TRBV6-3,CASLFGRAPNTEAFF,TGTGCCAGCCTCTTTGGACGGGCACCGAACACTGAAGCTTTCTTT
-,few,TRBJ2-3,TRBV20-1,CSAGGSTDTQYF,TGCAGTGCTGGGGGGAGCACAGATACGCAGTATTTT
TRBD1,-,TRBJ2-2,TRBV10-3,CAIRRTGEYPGELFF,TGTGCCATCAGACGGACAGGGGAGTATCCCGGGGAGCTGTTTTTT
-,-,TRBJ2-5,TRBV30,CAWKGLGGGETQYF,TGTGCCTGGAAGGGTTTGGGGGGCGGGGAGACCCAGTACTTC
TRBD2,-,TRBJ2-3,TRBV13,CASSSGLITDTQYF,TGTGCCAGCAGCTCGGGACTAATCACAGATACGCAGTATTTT
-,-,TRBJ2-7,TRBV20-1,CSASAQGMGEQYF,TGCAGTGCTAGCGCCCAAGGAATGGGTGAGCAGTACTTC
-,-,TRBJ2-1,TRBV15,CATSRDGPSREQFF,TGTGCCACCAGCAGAGACGGACCGTCTCGTGAGCAGTTCTTC
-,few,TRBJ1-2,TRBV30,CAWSVSRLSYTF,TGTGCCTGGAGTGTAAGCCGATTGAGCTACACCTTC
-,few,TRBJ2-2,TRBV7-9,CASSKPYGLNTGELFF,TGTGCCAGCAGCAAACCGTACGGTCTGAACACCGGGGAGCTGTTTTTT
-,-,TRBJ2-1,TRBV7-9,CASSKPGPRYNEQFF,TGTGCCAGCAGCAAACCGGGACCCAGATACAATGAGCAGTTCTTC
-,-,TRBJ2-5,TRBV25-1,CASSALKRPLETQYF,TGTGCCAGCAGTGCCCTTAAACGACCGCTGGAGACCCAGTACTTC
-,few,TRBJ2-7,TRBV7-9,CASSQDDSEGEQYF,TGTGCCAGCAGTCAGGATGACAGCGAGGGCGAGCAGTACTTC
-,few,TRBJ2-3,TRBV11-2,CASTPLNRATDTQYF,TGTGCCAGCACCCCTCTCAATAGGGCCACAGATACGCAGTATTTT
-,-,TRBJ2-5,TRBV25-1,CASSEGLTRHNQETQYF,TGTGCCAGCAGTGAAGGACTAACCAGACACAACCAAGAGACCCAGTACTTC
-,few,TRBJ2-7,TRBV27,CASSLAGIPGGGPRSYEQYF,TGTGCCAGCAGTTTAGCCGGCATCCCTGGGGGGGGCCCCCGCTCCTACGAGCAGTACTTC
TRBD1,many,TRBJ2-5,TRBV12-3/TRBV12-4,CASSPGQGWSQETQYF,TGTGCCAGCAGTCCTGGACAGGGTTGGTCCCAAGAGACCCAGTACTTC
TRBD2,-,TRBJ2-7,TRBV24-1,CAPKREANSYEQYF,TGTGCTCCCAAGCGGGAAGCTAACTCCTACGAGCAGTACTTC
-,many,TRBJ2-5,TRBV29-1,CSVVGRRQETQYF,TGCAGCGTCGTGGGGAGAAGGCAAGAGACCCAGTACTTC
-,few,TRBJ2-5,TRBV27,CASLKGDSQETQYF,TGTGCCAGCTTAAAGGGAGACAGTCAAGAGACCCAGTACTTC
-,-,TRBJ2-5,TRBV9,CASSVNRVGETQYF,TGTGCCAGCAGCGTAAACAGGGTAGGAGAGACCCAGTACTTC
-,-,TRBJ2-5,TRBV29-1,CCVEPRQVKETQYF,TGCTGCGTTGAACCGAGACAGGTTAAAGAGACCCAGTACTTC
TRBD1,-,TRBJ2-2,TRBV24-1,CATRDGTGGYIGELFF,TGTGCCACCAGGGACGGGACAGGGGGTTACATCGGGGAGCTGTTTTTT
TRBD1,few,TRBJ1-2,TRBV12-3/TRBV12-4,CASTPATGGVGYTF,TGTGCCAGCACCCCCGCGACAGGGGGGGTGGGCTACACCTTC
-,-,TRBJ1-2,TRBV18,CASSPYKGLPSYGYTF,TGTGCCAGCTCACCATACAAGGGGCTACCGTCCTATGGCTACACCTTC
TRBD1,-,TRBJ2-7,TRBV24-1,CAPGPGTGSYEQYF,TGTGCACCAGGGCCCGGGACAGGCTCCTACGAGCAGTACTTC
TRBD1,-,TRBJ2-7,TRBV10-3,CAISGDRWTYEQYF,TGTGCCATCAGTGGGGACAGGTGGACCTACGAGCAGTACTTC
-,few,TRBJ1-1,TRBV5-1,CASSLVTTNTEAFF,TGCGCCAGCAGCTTGGTGACCACAAACACTGAAGCTTTCTTT
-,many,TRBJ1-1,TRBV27,CASSLSRGMSTEAFF,TGTGCCAGCAGTTTATCGAGGGGGATGAGCACTGAAGCTTTCTTT
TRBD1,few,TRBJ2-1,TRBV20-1,CSANRGPTYNEQFF,TGCAGTGCTAACAGGGGCCCTACCTACAATGAGCAGTTCTTC
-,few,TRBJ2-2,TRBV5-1,CASSLAELSTGELFF,TGCGCCAGCAGCTTGGCCGAACTGTCCACCGGGGAGCTGTTTTTT
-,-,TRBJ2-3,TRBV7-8,CASSRPGTGEGSSTDTQYF,TGTGCCAGCAGCCGGCCCGGAACAGGGGAGGGATCTAGCACAGATACGCAGTATTTT